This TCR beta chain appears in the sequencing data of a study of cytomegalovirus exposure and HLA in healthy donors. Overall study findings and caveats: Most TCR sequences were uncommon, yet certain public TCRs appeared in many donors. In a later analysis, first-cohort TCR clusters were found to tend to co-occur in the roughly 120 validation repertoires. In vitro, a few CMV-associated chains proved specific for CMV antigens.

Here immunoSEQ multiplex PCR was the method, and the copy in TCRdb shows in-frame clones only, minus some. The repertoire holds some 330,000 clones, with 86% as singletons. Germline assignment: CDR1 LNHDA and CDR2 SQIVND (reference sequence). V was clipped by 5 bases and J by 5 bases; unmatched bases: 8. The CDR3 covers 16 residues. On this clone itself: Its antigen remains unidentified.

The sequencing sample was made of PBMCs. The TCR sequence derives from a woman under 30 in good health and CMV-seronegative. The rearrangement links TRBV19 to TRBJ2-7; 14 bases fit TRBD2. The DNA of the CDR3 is TGTGCCAGTAGTCGGGGACTAGCGGGAGTCGGCAACGAGCAGTACTTC. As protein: CASSRGLAGVGNEQYF.